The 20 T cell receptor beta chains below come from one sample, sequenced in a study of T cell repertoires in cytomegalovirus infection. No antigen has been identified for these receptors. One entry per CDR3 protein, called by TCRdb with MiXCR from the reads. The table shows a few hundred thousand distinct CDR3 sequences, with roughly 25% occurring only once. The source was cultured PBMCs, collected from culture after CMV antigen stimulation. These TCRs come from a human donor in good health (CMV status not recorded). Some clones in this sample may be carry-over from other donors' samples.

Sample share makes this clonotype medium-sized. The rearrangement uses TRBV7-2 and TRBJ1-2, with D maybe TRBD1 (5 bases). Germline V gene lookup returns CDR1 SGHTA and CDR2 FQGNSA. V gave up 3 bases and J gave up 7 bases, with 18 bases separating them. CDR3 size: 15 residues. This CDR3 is CASSFLQVEVGGYTF. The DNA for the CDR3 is TGTGCCAGCAGCTTCCTACAGGTGGAAGTAGGTGGCTACACCTTC.

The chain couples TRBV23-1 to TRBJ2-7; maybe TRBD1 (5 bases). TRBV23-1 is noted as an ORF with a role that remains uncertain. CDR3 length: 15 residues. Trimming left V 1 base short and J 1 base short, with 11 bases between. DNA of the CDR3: TGCGCCAGCAGTCAATACAGGACAATTTCCTACGAGCAGTACGTC. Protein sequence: CASSQYRTISYEQYV.

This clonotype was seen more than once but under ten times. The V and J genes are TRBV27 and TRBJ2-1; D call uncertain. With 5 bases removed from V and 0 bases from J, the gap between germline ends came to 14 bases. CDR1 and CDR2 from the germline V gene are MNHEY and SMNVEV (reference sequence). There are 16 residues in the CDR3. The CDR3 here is CASSVRTLSSYNEQFF. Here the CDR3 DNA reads TGTGCCAGCAGTGTCCGAACATTGAGCTCCTACAATGAGCAGTTCTTC.

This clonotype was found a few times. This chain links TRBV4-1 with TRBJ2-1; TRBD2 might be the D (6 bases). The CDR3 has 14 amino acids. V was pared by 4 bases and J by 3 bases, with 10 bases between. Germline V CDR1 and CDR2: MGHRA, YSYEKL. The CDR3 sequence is CASSLRGFYNEQFF. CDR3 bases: TGCGCCAGCAGCCTACGGGGGTTCTACAATGAGCAGTTCTTC.

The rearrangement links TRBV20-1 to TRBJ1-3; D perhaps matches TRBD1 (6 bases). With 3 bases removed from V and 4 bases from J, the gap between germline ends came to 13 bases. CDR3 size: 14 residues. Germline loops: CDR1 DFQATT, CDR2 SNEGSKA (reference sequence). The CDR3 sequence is CSASQGQTGNTIYF. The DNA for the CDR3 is TGCAGTGCTAGCCAAGGACAGACAGGAAACACCATATATTTT.

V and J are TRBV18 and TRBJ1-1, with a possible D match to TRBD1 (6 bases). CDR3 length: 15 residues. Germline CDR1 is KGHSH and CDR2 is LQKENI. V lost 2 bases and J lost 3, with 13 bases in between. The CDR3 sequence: CASSPRGDKDTEAFF. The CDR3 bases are TGTGCCAGCTCACCAAGAGGGGACAAAGACACTGAAGCTTTCTTT.

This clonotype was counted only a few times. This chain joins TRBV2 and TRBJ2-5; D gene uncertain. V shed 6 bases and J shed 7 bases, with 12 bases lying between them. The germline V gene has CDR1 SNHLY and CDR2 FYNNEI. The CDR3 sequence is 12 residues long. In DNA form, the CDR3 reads TGTGCCAGCAGCGCAGGAAGAGTGACCCAGTACTTC. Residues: CASSAGRVTQYF.

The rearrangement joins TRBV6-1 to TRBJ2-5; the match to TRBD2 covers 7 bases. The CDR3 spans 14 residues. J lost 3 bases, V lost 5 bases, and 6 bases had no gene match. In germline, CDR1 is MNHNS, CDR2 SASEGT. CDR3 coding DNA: TGTGCCAGCAGTCCGACCGCGGGGGAAGAGACCCAGTACTTC. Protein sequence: CASSPTAGEETQYF.

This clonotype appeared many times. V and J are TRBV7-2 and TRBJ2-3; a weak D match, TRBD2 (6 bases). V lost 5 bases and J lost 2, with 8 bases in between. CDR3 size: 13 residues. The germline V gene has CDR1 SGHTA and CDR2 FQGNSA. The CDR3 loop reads CASSQDYTDTQYF. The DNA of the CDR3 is TGTGCCAGCAGCCAGGACTACACAGATACGCAGTATTTT.

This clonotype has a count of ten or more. In DNA, the CDR3 is TGCGCCAGCAGCAGGGGGGACAGGCGCAATCAGCCCCAGCATTTT. This sequence encodes CASSRGDRRNQPQHF. The V gene is TRBV5-1, the J gene TRBJ1-5; 8 bases align to TRBD1. V was pared by 4 bases and J by 2 bases, with 5 bases of the junction left unmatched. Per germline, CDR1 SGHRS and CDR2 YFSETQ. The CDR3 is made up of 15 amino acids. Looking up the rest from reference TRBV5-1 and TRBJ1-5 gives the full variable domain: KAGVTQTPRYLIKTRGQQVTLSCSPISGHRSVSWYQQTPGQGLQFLFEYFSETQRNKGNFPGRFSGRQFSNSRSEMNVSTLELGDSALYLCASSRGDRRNQPQHFGDGTRLSIL.

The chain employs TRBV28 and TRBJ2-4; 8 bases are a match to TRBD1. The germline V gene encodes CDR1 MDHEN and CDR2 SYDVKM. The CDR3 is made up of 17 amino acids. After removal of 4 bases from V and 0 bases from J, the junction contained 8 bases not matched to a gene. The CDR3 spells CASSSHQGARAKNIQYF. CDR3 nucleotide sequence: TGTGCCAGCAGTTCACACCAGGGGGCCAGAGCCAAAAACATTCAGTACTTC.

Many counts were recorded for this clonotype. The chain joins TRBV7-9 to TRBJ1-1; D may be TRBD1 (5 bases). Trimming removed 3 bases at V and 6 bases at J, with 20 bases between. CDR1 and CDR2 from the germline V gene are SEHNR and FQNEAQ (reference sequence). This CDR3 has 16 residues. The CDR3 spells CASSFRATISRAEAFF. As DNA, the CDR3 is TGTGCCAGCAGCTTTAGAGCCACGATCTCCAGGGCTGAAGCTTTCTTT. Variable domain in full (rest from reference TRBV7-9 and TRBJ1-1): DTGVSQNPRHKITKRGQNVTFRCDPISEHNRLYWYRQTLGQGPEFLTYFQNEAQLEKSRLLSDRFSAERPKGSFSTLEIQRTEQGDSAMYLCASSFRATISRAEAFFGQGTRLTVV.

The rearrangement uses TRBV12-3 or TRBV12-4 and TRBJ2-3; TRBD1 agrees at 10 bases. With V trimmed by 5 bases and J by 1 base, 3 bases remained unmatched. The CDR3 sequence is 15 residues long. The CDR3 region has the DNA TGTGCCAGCAGTCCGACAGGGGGCCGCACAGATACGCAGTATTTT. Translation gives CASSPTGGRTDTQYF.

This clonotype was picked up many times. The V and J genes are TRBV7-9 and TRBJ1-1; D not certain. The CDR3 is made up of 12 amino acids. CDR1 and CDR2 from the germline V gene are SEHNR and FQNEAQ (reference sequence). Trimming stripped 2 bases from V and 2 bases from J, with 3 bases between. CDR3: CASSLINTEAFF. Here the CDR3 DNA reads TGTGCCAGCAGCTTAATAAACACTGAAGCTTTCTTT.

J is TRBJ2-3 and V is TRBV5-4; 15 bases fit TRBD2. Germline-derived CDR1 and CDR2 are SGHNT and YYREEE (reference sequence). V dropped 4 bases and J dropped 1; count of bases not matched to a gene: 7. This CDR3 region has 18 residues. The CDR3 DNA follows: TGTGCCAGCAGCCCCGGGACTAGCGGGAGGCACCGCACAGATACGCAGTATTTT. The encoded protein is CASSPGTSGRHRTDTQYF.

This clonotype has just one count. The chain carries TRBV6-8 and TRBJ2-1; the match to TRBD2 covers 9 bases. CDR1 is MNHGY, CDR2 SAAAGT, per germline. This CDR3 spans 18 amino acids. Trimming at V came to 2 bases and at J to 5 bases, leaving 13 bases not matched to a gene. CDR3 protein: CASSYPSGLAGMNNEQFF. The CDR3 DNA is TGTGCCAGCAGTTACCCGTCCGGGCTAGCGGGAATGAACAATGAGCAGTTCTTC.

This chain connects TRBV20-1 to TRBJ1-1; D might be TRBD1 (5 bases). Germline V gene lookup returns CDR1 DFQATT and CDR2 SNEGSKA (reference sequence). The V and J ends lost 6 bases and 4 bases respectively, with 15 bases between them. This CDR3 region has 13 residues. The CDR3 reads CSAPRQGGTEAFF. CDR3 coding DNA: TGCAGTGCCCCGCGTCAGGGAGGCACTGAAGCTTTCTTT.

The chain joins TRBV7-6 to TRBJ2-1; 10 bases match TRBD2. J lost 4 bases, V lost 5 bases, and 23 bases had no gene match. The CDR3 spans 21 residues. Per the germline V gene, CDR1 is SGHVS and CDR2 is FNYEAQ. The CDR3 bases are TGTGCCAGCAGCACTCCTCAAGGTTGGGCTAGCGGGAGCCTTTTATACAATGAGCAGTTCTTC. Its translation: CASSTPQGWASGSLLYNEQFF.

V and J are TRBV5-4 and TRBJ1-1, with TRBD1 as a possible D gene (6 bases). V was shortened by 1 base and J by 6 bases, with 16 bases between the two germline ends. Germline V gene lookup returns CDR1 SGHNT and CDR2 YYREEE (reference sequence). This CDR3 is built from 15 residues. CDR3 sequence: CASSLKGGNSPEAFF. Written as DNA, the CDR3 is TGTGCCAGCAGCTTGAAGGGGGGGAACAGCCCTGAAGCTTTCTTT.

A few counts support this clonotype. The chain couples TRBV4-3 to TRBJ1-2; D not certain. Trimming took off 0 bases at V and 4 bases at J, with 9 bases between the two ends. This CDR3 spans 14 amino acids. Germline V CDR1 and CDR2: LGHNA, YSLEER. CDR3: CASSQDSFGYGYTF. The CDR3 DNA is TGCGCCAGCAGCCAAGATTCGTTCGGCTATGGCTACACCTTC.